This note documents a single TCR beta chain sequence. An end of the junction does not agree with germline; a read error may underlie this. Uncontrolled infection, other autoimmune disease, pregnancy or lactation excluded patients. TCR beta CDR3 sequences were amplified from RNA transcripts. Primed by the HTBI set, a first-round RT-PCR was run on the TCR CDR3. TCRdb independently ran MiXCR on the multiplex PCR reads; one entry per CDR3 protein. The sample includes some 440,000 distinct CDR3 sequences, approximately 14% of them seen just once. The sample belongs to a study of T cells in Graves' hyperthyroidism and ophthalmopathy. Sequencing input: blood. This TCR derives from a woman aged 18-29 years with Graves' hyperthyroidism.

CDR3 region: CACSMTGGTDTQYF. CDR3 nucleotides: TGTGCCTGTAGCATGACAGGGGGCACAGATACGCAGTATTTT. The chain is built from TRBV19 and TRBJ2-3; 8 bases are shared with TRBD1. The CDR3 has 14 residues. Germline-derived CDR1 and CDR2 are LNHDA and SQIVND (reference sequence).